By sample share, the clone carrying this T cell receptor (beta chain) is medium-sized. Rearranged V-D-J TRB sequences were amplified with a mixed TRB-A/B primer pool. MiXCR, run by TCRdb on the multiplex PCR reads, gives a single entry per CDR3 protein. The sample lists 4,500 to 5,000 distinct CDR3 sequences; roughly 35% were seen once. The data are from a study of T cell repertoires in aging, cancer and after chemotherapy. The CDR3 loop spans 14 amino acids. Deletions cut 3 bases from V and 9 bases from J, with 15 bases between. Germline V gene lookup returns CDR1 LNHDA and CDR2 SQIVND (reference sequence). The template was genomic DNA from peripheral blood, not RNA.

The sequence was obtained from a human donor with a blood cancer. The chain recombines TRBV19 with TRBJ2-1; D ambiguous. Sequenced sample: blood. The CDR3 nucleotides are TGTGCCAGTAGTATCGGGTGGGCACAACCTGAGCAGTTCTTC. The encoded protein is CASSIGWAQPEQFF.